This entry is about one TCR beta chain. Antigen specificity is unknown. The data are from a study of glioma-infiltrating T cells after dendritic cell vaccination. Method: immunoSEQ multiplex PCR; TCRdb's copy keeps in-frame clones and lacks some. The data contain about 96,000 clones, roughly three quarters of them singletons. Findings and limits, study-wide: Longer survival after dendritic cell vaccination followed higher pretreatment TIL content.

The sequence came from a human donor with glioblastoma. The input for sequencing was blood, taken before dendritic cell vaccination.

The CDR3 sequence: CASSHRDRQETQYF. CDR3 DNA sequence: TGTGCCAGCAGCCACCGGGACAGACAAGAGACCCAGTACTTC. The genes are TRBV4-2 and TRBJ2-5, with 7 bases matching TRBD1. The junction had 3 bases not matched to a gene; V was cut back by 3 bases and J by 2 bases. Germline V CDR1 and CDR2: LGHNA, YNFKEQ. The CDR3 has 14 residues.